This TCR beta chain was identified in a study of T cell responses to AZD1222 COVID-19 vaccine. TCRdb's copy holds only in-frame clones and misses some; the assay was immunoSEQ multiplex PCR. The sample yields 85,000 to 90,000 clones, roughly 91% seen once. This clone showed up just once. Its antigen remains unidentified. Looked up from germline, CDR1 is SNHLY and CDR2 is FYNNEI. Trimming left V 6 bases short and J 0 bases short, with 14 bases between. This CDR3 spans 15 amino acids. Overall study results and limits: After two AZD1222 doses, spike-specific TCR breadth and depth rose versus day 0. Within unmutated variant regions lay the reported targets of nearly half of spike-specific TCRs.

The receptor was derived from an adult who received the AZD1222 COVID-19 vaccine. The rearrangement uses TRBV2 and TRBJ1-1; D might be TRBD1 (6 bases). The sequenced sample was peripheral blood, obtained 28 days after the second AZD1222 dose. The CDR3 loop is CASRSQGNMNTEAFF. The CDR3 DNA reads as TGTGCCAGCAGGTCACAGGGAAACATGAACACTGAAGCTTTCTTT.